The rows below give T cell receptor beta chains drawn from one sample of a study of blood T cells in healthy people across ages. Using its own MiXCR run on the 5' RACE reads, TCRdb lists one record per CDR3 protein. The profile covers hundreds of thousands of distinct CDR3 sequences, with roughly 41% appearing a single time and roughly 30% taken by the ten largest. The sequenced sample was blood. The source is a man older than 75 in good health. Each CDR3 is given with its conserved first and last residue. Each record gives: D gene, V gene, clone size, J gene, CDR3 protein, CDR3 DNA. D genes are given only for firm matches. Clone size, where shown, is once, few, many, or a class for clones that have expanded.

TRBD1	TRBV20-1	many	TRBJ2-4	CSASAGGQNIQYF	TGCAGTGCTAGTGCAGGGGGACAAAACATTCAGTACTTC
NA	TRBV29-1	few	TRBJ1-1	CSVDRDTEAFF	TGCAGCGTTGATAGGGACACTGAAGCTTTCTTT
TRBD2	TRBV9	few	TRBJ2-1	CASSVGTSGWNEQFF	TGTGCCAGCAGCGTAGGGACTAGCGGCTGGAATGAGCAGTTCTTC
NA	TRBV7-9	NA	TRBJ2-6	CVSSLAVGAGAGANVLTF	TGTGTCAGCAGCTTAGCGGTCGGGGCAGGAGCTGGGGCCAACGTCCTGACTTTC
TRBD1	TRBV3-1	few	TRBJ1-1	CASSPPTGTEPFF	TGTGCCAGCAGCCCTCCGACCGGGACAGAACCTTTCTTT
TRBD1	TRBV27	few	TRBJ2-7	CASSLGAAGQVSYEQYF	TGTGCCAGCAGTTTAGGGGCCGCGGGACAGGTGAGCTACGAGCAGTACTTC
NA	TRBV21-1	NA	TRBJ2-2	CASSKVIAGELFF	TGTGCCAGCAGCAAAGTAATAGCCGGGGAGCTGTTTTTT
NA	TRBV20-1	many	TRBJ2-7	CSAREGANNYEQYF	TGCAGTGCTAGAGAGGGAGCCAACAACTACGAGCAGTACTTC
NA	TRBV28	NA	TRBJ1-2	CASGSDIYGYTF	TGTGCCAGCGGCTCGGACATTTATGGCTACACCTTC
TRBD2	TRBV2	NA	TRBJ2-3	CASLADLTDTQYF	TGTGCCAGTCTAGCGGACCTCACAGATACGCAGTATTTT
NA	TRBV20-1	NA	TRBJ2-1	CSVRVPGLGTIEQFF	TGCAGTGTTAGAGTCCCGGGACTTGGGACAATTGAGCAGTTCTTC
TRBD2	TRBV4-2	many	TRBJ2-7	CASSQPWTSGRFGGYEQYF	TGTGCCAGCAGCCAACCCTGGACTAGCGGGAGATTTGGGGGCTACGAGCAGTACTTC
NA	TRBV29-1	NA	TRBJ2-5	CSVEDPLGIKQYF	TGCAGCGTTGAAGACCCACTCGGTATCAAGCAGTACTTC
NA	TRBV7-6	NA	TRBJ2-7	CVSSATGARDEQYF	TGTGTCAGCAGCGCTACCGGGGCACGGGACGAGCAGTACTTC
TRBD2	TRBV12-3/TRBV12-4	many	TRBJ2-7	CASKKAGGYSYEQYF	TGTGCCAGCAAGAAAGCGGGAGGATATTCCTACGAGCAGTACTTC
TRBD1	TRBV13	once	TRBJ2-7	CASSLNRGAYEQYF	TGTGCCAGCAGCTTGAACAGGGGAGCCTACGAGCAGTACTTC
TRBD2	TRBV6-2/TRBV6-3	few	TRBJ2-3	CASRSIGAGGPGDTQYF	TGTGCCAGCAGGTCCATAGGGGCGGGAGGGCCAGGAGATACGCAGTATTTT
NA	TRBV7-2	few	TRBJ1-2	CASSWGTRSGYTF	TGTGCCAGCAGCTGGGGGACGAGGTCTGGCTACACCTTC
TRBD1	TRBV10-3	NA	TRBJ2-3	CAIRDGQGSTDTQYF	TGTGCCATCAGGGATGGACAGGGATCGACAGATACGCAGTATTTT
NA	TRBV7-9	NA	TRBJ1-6	CASSPGPQGFGSPLHF	TGTGCCAGCAGCCCGGGACCACAGGGTTTCGGTTCACCCCTCCACTTT
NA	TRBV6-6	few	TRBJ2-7	CATVGGSSYEQYF	TGTGCCACCGTGGGGGGTTCCTCCTACGAGCAGTACTTC
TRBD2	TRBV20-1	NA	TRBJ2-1	CSASYGRAYNEQFF	TGCAGTGCTAGTTACGGGAGGGCCTACAATGAGCAGTTCTTC
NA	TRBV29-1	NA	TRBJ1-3	CSVSVGGNTIYF	TGCAGCGTTTCGGTCGGGGGAAACACCATATATTTT
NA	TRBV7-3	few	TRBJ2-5	CASSLTVSVGETQYF	TGTGCCAGCAGCTTAACGGTCTCCGTGGGAGAGACCCAGTACTTC
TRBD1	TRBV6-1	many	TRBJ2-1	CASRDGTGSYNEQFF	TGTGCCAGCAGGGACGGGACAGGGTCCTACAATGAGCAGTTCTTC